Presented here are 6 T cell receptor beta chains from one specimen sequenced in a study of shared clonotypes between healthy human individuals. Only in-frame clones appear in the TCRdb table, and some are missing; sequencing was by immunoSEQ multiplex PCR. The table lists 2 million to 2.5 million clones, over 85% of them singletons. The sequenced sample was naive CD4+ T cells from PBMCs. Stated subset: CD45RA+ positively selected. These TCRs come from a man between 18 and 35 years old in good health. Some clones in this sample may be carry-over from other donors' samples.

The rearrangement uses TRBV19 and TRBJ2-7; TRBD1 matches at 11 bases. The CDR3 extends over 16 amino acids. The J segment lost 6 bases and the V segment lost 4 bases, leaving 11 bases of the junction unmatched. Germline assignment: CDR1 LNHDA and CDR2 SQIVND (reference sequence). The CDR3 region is CASSNGRGTGGIEQYF. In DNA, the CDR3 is TGTGCCAGTAGTAACGGCCGCGGGACAGGGGGAATCGAGCAGTACTTC.

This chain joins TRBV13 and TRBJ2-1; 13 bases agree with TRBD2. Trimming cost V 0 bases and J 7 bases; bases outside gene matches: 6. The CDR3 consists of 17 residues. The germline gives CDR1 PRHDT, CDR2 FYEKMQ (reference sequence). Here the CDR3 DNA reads TGTGCCAGCAGCTTAGGACTAGCGGGAGGGCCCGGGAATGAGCAGTTCTTC. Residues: CASSLGLAGGPGNEQFF.

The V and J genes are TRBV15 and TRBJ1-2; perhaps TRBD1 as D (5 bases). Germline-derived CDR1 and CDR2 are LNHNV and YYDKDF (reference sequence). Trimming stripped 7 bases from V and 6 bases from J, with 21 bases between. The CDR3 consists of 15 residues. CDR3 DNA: TGTGCCACCACATCCGGGACGTCCTGGTGGCATGGCTACACCTTC. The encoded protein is CATTSGTSWWHGYTF.

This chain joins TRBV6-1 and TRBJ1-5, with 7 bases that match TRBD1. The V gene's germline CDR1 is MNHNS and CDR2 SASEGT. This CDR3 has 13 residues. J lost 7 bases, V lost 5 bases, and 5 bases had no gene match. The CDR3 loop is CASSLQGRQPQHF. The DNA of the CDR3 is TGTGCCAGCAGTCTACAGGGGCGGCAGCCCCAGCATTTT.

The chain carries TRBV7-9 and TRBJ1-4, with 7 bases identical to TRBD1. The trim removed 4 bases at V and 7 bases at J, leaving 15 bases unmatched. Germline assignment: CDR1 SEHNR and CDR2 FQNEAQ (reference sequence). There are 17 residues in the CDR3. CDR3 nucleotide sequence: TGTGCCAGCAGCTACCGACAGGGTGATTCTCGTGGTGAAAAACTGTTTTTT. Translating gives CASSYRQGDSRGEKLFF.

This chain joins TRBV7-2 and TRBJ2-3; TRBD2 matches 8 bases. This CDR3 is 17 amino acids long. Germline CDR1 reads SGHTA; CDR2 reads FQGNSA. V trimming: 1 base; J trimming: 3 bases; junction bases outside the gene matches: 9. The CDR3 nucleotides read TGTGCCAGCAGCTTAGACGGCTGGGCTAGCGGGACAGATACGCAGTATTTT. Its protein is CASSLDGWASGTDTQYF.